Sequencing of this T cell receptor beta chain was carried out in a study of cytomegalovirus exposure and HLA in healthy donors. Profiled with immunoSEQ multiplex PCR; TCRdb holds only in-frame clones, not every one. In the table there are over 200,000 clones, approximately 80% of which are singletons. This clone was found once. The receptor was derived from a woman between 25 and 40 years old in good health and CMV-seropositive. The sample comprised PBMCs.

CDR3 loop: CASTSGTERYF. The DNA of the CDR3 is TGTGCCAGTACCTCCGGGACCGAGAGGTACTTC. This chain joins TRBV19 and TRBJ2-7; D is perhaps TRBD1 or TRBD2 (5 bases each). CDR1 is LNHDA and CDR2 is SQIVND in the germline V gene (reference sequence). The CDR3 contains 11 residues. V was clipped by 7 bases and J by 12 bases, with 16 bases between them.